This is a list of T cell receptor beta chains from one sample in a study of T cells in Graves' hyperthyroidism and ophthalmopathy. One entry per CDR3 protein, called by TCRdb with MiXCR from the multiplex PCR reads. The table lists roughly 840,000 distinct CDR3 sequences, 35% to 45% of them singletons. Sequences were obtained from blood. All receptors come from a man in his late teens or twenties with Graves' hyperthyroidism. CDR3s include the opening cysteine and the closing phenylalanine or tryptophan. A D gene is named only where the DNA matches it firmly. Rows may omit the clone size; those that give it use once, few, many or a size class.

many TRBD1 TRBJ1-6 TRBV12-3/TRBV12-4 CASSPNMGQGTGPLHF TGTGCCAGCAGTCCAAACATGGGACAGGGGACGGGACCCCTCCACTTT
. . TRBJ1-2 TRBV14 CASSQPGTIQGYTF TGTGCCAGCAGCCAACCCGGGACAATTCAGGGCTACACCTTC
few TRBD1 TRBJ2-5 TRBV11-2 CASSFRDRGLTQYF TGTGCCAGCAGCTTTCGCGACAGGGGTCTGACCCAGTACTTC
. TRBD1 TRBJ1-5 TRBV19 CASSIGDRGLSNQPQHF TGTGCTAGTAGTATAGGGGACAGGGGATTGAGCAATCAGCCCCAGCATTTT
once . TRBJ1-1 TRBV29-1 CSVGRQNTEAFF TGCAGCGTTGGTCGACAGAACACTGAAGCTTTCTTT
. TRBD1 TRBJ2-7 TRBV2 CASSKHLDRVVPYEQYF TGTGCCAGCAGCAAACACCTCGACAGGGTGGTCCCCTACGAGCAGTACTTC
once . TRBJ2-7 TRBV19 CASSIVQDAAYAQYF TGTGCCAGTAGTATAGTGCAGGACGCCGCCTACGCCCAGTACTTC
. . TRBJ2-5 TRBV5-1 CASSSLWGGRETQYF TGCGCCAGCAGCTCGCTCTGGGGGGGCCGGGAGACCCAGTACTTC
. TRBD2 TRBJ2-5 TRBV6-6 CASRSTSGRRLTQYF TGTGCCAGCAGATCGACTAGCGGACGGCGTTTGACCCAGTACTTC
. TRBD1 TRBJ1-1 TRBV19 CASTLTGVTEAFF TGTGCCAGTACTCTTACAGGGGTGACTGAAGCTTTCTTT
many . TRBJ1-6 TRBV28 CASSFPGSPLHF TGTGCCAGCAGTTTCCCCGGCTCACCCCTCCACTTT
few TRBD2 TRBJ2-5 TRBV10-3 CASSLRTSGRSVKETQYF TGTGCCAGCAGTTTAAGGACTAGCGGGAGATCGGTAAAAGAGACCCAGTACTTC
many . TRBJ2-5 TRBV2 CASSGDIETQYF TGTGCCAGCAGTGGGGACATTGAGACCCAGTACTTC
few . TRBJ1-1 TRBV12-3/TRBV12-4 CASSLRRAEAFF TGTGCCAGCAGTTTAAGGAGGGCTGAAGCTTTCTTT
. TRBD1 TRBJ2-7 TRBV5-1 CASSGKTGGSTYEQYF TGCGCCAGCAGCGGGAAGACAGGGGGCAGTACCTACGAGCAGTACTTC
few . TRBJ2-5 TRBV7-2 CASSFDGDVGETQYF TGTGCCAGCAGCTTCGACGGGGATGTCGGAGAGACCCAGTACTTC
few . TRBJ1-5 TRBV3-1 CASSLASWGSNQPQHF TGTGCCAGCAGCTTGGCCTCCTGGGGGAGCAATCAGCCCCAGCATTTT
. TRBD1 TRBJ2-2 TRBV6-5 CASSYSTGKELFF TGTGCCAGCAGTTACTCGACAGGGAAGGAGCTGTTTTTT
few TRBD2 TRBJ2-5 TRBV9 CASSTRREGPQETQYF TGTGCCAGCAGCACAAGGCGGGAGGGCCCCCAAGAGACCCAGTACTTC
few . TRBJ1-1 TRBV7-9 CASSFSVREAFF TGTGCCAGCAGCTTCAGCGTCCGTGAAGCTTTCTTT
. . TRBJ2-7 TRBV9 CASSLLAERSYEQYF TGTGCCAGCAGCTTGTTGGCGGAAAGATCCTACGAGCAGTACTTC
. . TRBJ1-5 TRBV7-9 CASRQTVSNQPQHF TGTGCCAGCAGACAGACCGTGAGCAATCAGCCCCAGCATTTT
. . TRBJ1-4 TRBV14 CASSQVGSSVEKLFF TGTGCCAGCAGCCAAGTCGGGTCCTCAGTCGAAAAACTGTTTTTT
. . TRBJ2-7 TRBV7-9 CASSLGLVEYNEQYF TGTGCCAGCAGCTTAGGACTGGTCGAGTACAATGAGCAGTACTTC
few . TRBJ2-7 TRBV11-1 CASREVTASYEQYF TGTGCCAGCAGGGAGGTCACAGCATCCTACGAGCAGTACTTC
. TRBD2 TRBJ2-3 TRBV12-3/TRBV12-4 CASRGLFTDTQYF TGTGCCAGCCGGGGACTATTCACAGATACGCAGTATTTT
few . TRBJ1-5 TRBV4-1 CASSQVPKVNQPQHF TGCGCCAGCAGCCAAGTCCCGAAAGTCAATCAGCCCCAGCATTTT
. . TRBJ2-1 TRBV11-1 CASSLVRGTKNIQFF TGTGCCAGCAGCTTAGTTCGGGGGACCAAAAACATTCAGTTCTTC
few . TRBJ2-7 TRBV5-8 CASSHGGDYEQYF TGTGCCAGCAGCCACGGAGGGGACTACGAGCAGTACTTC
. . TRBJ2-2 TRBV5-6 CASSREFGTGELFF TGTGCCAGCAGCCGGGAGTTTGGTACCGGGGAGCTGTTTTTT
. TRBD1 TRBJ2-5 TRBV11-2 CASSQYRGAQYF TGTGCCAGCAGCCAATACAGGGGGGCCCAGTACTTC
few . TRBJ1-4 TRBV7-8 CASSPPGPWGEKLFF TGTGCCAGCAGCCCCCCGGGTCCTTGGGGCGAAAAACTGTTTTTT
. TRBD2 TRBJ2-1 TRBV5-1 CASSLPGLVNEQFF TGCGCCAGCAGCTTGCCGGGACTAGTCAATGAGCAGTTCTTC
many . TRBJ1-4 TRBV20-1 CSARVNEKLFF TGCAGTGCTAGAGTTAATGAAAAACTGTTTTTT
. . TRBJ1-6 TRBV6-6 CASSHDRLGSPLHF TGTGCCAGCAGTCACGACAGGTTGGGCTCACCCCTCCACTTT
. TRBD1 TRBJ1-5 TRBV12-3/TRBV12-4 CASRTGGRDQPQHF TGTGCCAGCAGGACAGGGGGACGAGATCAGCCCCAGCATTTT
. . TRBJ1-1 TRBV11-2 CASSHRVEAFF TGTGCCAGCAGCCACAGGGTGGAAGCTTTCTTT
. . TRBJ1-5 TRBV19 CASSIAGGGNQSQHF TGTGCCAGTAGTATAGCCGGGGGCGGCAATCAGTCCCAGCATTTT
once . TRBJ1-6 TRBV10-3 CAISETNSPLHF TGTGCCATCAGTGAGACTAATTCACCCCTCCACTTT
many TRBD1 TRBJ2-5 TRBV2 CASSGQGRETQYF TGTGCCAGCAGTGGACAGGGACGAGAGACCCAGTACTTC
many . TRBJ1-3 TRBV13 CASSSVAADTIYF TGTGCCAGCAGCTCCGTCGCCGCGGACACCATATATTTT
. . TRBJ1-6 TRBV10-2 CASSESMGGMDSPLHF TGCGCCAGCAGTGAGTCGATGGGAGGGATGGATTCACCCCTCCACTTT
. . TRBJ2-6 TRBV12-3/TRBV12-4 CASSLMGEPGANVLTF TGTGCCAGCAGTTTAATGGGGGAACCTGGGGCCAACGTCCTGACTTTC
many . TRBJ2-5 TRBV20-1 CSARSAEETQYF TGCAGTGCTAGATCGGCGGAAGAGACCCAGTACTTC
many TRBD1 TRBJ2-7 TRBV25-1 CASSDWDRGAHEQYF TGTGCCAGCAGTGATTGGGACAGGGGCGCCCACGAGCAGTACTTC
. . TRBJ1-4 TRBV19 CASSTGGNEKLFF TGTGCCAGTTCAACAGGAGGTAATGAAAAACTGTTTTTT
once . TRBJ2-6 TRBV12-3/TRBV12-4 CASSYRPGVSSGANVLTF TGTGCCAGCAGTTACCGACCAGGGGTCTCCTCTGGGGCCAACGTCCTGACTTTC
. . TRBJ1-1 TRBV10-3 CAIHPGPVSLGTEAFF TGTGCCATACACCCGGGGCCAGTTTCCCTCGGCACTGAAGCTTTCTTT
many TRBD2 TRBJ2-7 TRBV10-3 CAIGETSTSYEQYF TGTGCCATCGGGGAGACTAGCACATCCTACGAGCAGTACTTC
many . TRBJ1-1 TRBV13 CASSPGRGRNTEAFF TGTGCCAGCAGCCCAGGCAGGGGTCGGAACACTGAAGCTTTCTTT